This T cell receptor (beta chain) was recorded in a study of T-cell reconstitution after alpha-beta-depleted transplantation in children. General study results and limits: Newly generated T cells supplied most T-cell counts and diversity one year post-transplant. Where some patients showed high TCRbeta diversity at day 60, it came from recipient T cells and thymic progenitors that had survived. Roughly two months post-transplant, alpha-beta T cells reportedly originated from several hundred graft clones that had expanded.

For TCRbeta, the library was prepared with unique molecular identifiers. One entry per CDR3 protein, called by TCRdb with MiXCR from the PCR reads. The data contain some 200,000 distinct CDR3 sequences, under 8.5% of them singletons. This clonotype was detected ten times or more. Its antigen is unidentified. Unmatched junction bases numbered 6, after V lost 5 bases and J lost 4 bases. The CDR3 is 14 amino acids. The chain recombines TRBV12-3 or TRBV12-4 with TRBJ2-5; TRBD1 matches at 8 bases. The sequence was obtained from a male patient aged 2-10 years who had a stem cell transplant for acute myeloid leukemia, so the T cells may come from the graft donor. Specimen: PBMCs, mostly from graft donor cells, collected 360 days after TCRalphabeta/CD19-depleted stem cell transplant. Here the CDR3 reads CASSTQGAGETQYF. The CDR3 region has the DNA TGTGCCAGCAGTACCCAGGGGGCCGGAGAGACCCAGTACTTC.